This T cell receptor beta chain was found in a study of shared clonotypes between healthy human individuals (dated by TCRdb to the early 2020s). Looking at the study overall: The cohort comprised two women and a few men aged 18 to 49 years. Each donor's leukapheresis produced roughly between about 0.8 and 10 billion PBMCs. For each donor, three plates each were used for CD4 naive and CD4 memory, two plates were used for CD8 naive, and one plate was used for CD8 memory. To increase sequencing depth and limit assay-specific biases, different laboratories used diverse techniques to prepare libraries and sequence TCR repertoires. To estimate repertoire size and how much clonotype sharing occurs between individuals, the study deeply sequenced the blood TCR repertoires of several healthy adults. Study-wide conclusions, independent of this receptor: Naive subsets generally had larger estimated clonotype richness than memory subsets did. When a handful of donors were compared, the shared fraction of clonotypes was roughly 4.8% for naive CD4, less than 4% for naive CD8, 2% to 2.5% for memory CD4, and around 0.4% for memory CD8. Because the study included only a small number of donors, the genetic and exposure-history diversity represented was limited. Even with the large sequencing depth, rarefaction of the sorted-subset datasets indicated that sequencing was incomplete. Based on pairwise subsampling, the degree of clonotype sharing among donors was expected to be affected by sequencing depth. Sampling was restricted to blood, and TCR repertoires in tissues likely differ from the TCR repertoires found in blood. Compared with non-shared clonotypes, clonotypes shared by all four sorted-subset donors had higher generation probabilities.

The germline V gene yields MRHNA for CDR1 and SNTAGT for CDR2. The CDR3 runs 12 amino acids, cysteine and phenylalanine included. Only CDR3 DNA is held: 36 bases, read in frame from base 1. The junction carries 8 bases between V and J, which are trimmed by 6 bases and 5 bases respectively. Using the deep immunoSEQ assay, TCR CDR3 regions were amplified from genomic DNA by multiplex PCR. Extracted genomic DNA from each cell subset was spread evenly across all wells of several immunoSEQ 96-well plates, with each plate serving as a replicate. Each replicate PCR for sorted subsets received 150 to 250 ng genomic DNA, equal to tens of thousands of T cell genomes. Purified libraries were quantified with a Qubit 3.0 fluorometer, sized on a Bioanalyzer 2100, and re-quantified with the KAPA Library Quantification kit. Every immunoSEQ 96-well plate was sequenced on a separate single-read 150-cycle Illumina NextSeq 550 flow cell. Under the source paper's analysis protocol: Because the immunoSEQ output included only junctional sequences and no quality scores, the filtering could not be the same as the filtering used for full-length reads. To assign V/J genes and CDR3, sequences were annotated using PyIR, a Python wrapper for IgBLAST v1.9, with IMGT germline references. Reads were removed for weak V/J assignments (E-value above 1e-6), missing CDR3, stop codons, out-of-frame junctions, or ambiguous translated residues. V3J clonotypes were defined as sequences sharing an identical inferred V gene, J gene, and CDR3 amino acid sequence. Percentage overlap between repertoires was calculated by dividing the number of shared unique clonotypes by the size of the smaller repertoire. RTK rarefaction, the Chao1 estimator, and Recon v2.1 estimates of unobserved clonotypes were used to assess repertoire richness. Generation probabilities for all TCRbeta clonotypes obtained by the gDNA method from four donors were computed using OLGA. As stored in TCRdb, this immuneACCESS dataset retains in-frame rearrangements with V and J assigned. A fraction of the clones does not appear; measured against another copy, unresolved V genes explain less than half of the discrepancy, and the remainder lacks a known reason. That table furnishes V, J and clone size, whereas the DNA furnished D and trimming. For this sample the table gives roughly 600,000 clones, of which 95% to 98% were detected only once. The ten largest clones take up approximately 0.3% of the sample.

A note on this clone: The target of this receptor is not known. No clone much larger than this one lies a single base away; base qualities are absent.

CD8 naive samples consisted of CD45RO-negative cells that were positively selected for CCR7, yielding a CD45RA+CCR7+ population without TemRA cells. The donors were healthy, HIV-negative adults who had no recently reported acute infections or vaccinations. Every donor was a Caucasian adult living in Nashville, Tennessee, USA. After blood collection by leukapheresis, PBMCs were isolated using Ficoll-Histopaque density gradient centrifugation and then cryopreserved in the vapor phase of liquid nitrogen. Analytical flow cytometry was used to check the purity and quantity of every magnetically sorted T cell population. Each sorted fraction had its genomic DNA isolated and then quantified by UV absorbance on a Nanodrop 2000c.

The chain uses TRBV6-4 and TRBJ2-1, with no confidently assigned D gene. Sequenced: naive CD8+ T cells sorted from blood. Sample cell subset or site, as interpreted from the label and publication: CD45RA+CCR7+. This sequence originates from a man between 25 and 39 years old in good health. The nucleotides are TGTGCCAGCAGCTCTAATAACAATGAGCAGTTCTTC. Its translation reads: CASSSNNNEQFF.